This T cell receptor beta chain came from a study of shared clonotypes between healthy human individuals. It was CD45RO-negative cells, positively selected for CCR7, that made up naive CD8 cells, with terminally differentiated effector memory CD45RA+ cells excluded. Data came from immunoSEQ multiplex PCR; TCRdb stores just in-frame clones and leaves some out. The repertoire holds about 2.1 million clones, with around 93% as singletons. Germline CDR1 reads SGHDN; CDR2 reads FVKESK. The length of the CDR3 is 15 residues. The ends lost 4 bases at V and 6 bases at J; junction bases unmatched: 12. The sample comprised naive CD8+ T cells from PBMCs. The rearrangement uses TRBV14 and TRBJ2-7; TRBD2 agrees at 7 bases. The receptor comes from a man between 18 and 35 years old in good health. Some clones in this sample may be carry-over from other donors' samples. CDR3 bases: TGTGCCAGCAGCCCGTGGGGGGGGAGAGAATCCGAGCAGTACTTC. Translated: CASSPWGGRESEQYF.